This T cell receptor beta chain stems from a study of cytomegalovirus exposure and HLA in healthy donors. General study findings and limits: Later analysis identified 17,000 or so TCR beta sequences associated with HLA alleles, using a false discovery rate threshold of 0.05.

This CDR3 is built from 13 residues. Germline values: CDR1 MDHEN, CDR2 SYDVKM. Trimming left V 11 bases short and J 2 bases short, with 14 bases between. The PCR used 60 Vbeta and 13 Jbeta primers. Data came from immunoSEQ multiplex PCR; TCRdb stores just in-frame clones and leaves some out. The profile shows roughly 240,000 clones, more than 75% of them singletons. As concerns this clone: Its antigen is as yet unknown.

Sequenced sample: PBMCs. This sequence was found in a girl aged 2-15 years in good health and CMV-seronegative. The rearrangement joins TRBV28 to TRBJ2-3, with D perhaps TRBD2 (5 bases). The CDR3 region has the DNA TGTGCCTCTTTGGACTCAGACACAGATACGCAGTATTTT. It yields the protein CASLDSDTDTQYF.